The clone carrying this T cell receptor beta chain was recorded once. What it binds is not known. It is unclear where the CDR3 begins or ends on the DNA, so no DNA is shown, and the CDR3 is as TCRdb lists it. The data were obtained in a study of Ad26.COV2.S vaccination and SARS-CoV-2 variants. Overall study findings and caveats: Participants given vaccine showed non-spike TCR breadth similar to that of placebo recipients. It was reported that spike-specific CD8+ and CD4+ T cell responses were substantially broad after vaccination. There was a possibility that the TCR breadth and depth analyses underestimated total T cell responses.

Germline CDR1 LNHDA, CDR2 SQIVND (reference sequence). The CDR3 spans 16 amino acids, including both terminal residues. The assay was immunoSEQ multiplex PCR, and TCRdb's table has in-frame clones only and misses some. The sample contains around 350,000 clones, 90% to 95% of which appear only once. The sequences come from peripheral blood, collected after recovery from COVID-19. The receptor was isolated from a human donor who had recovered from COVID-19. This sequence joins TRBV19 and TRBJ2-3; the table's D gene call, TRBD1, was not cross checked with the DNA. The CDR3 spells CASTSGSARGADTQYF.